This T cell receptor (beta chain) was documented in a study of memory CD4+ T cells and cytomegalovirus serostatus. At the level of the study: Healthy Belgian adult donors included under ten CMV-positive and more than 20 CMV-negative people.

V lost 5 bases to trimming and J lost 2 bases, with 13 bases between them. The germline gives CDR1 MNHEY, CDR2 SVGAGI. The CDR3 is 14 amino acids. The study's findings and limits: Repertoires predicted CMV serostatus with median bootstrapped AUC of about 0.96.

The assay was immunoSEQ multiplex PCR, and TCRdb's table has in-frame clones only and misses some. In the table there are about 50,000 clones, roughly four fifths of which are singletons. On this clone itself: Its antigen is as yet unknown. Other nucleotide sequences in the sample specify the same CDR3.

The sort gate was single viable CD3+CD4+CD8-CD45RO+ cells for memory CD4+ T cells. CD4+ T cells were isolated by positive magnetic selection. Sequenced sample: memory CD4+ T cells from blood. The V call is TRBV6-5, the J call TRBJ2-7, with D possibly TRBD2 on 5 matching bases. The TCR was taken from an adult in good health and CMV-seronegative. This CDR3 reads CASSRGQTTYEQYF. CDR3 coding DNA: TGTGCCAGCAGTCGCGGGCAGACGACCTACGAGCAGTACTTC.